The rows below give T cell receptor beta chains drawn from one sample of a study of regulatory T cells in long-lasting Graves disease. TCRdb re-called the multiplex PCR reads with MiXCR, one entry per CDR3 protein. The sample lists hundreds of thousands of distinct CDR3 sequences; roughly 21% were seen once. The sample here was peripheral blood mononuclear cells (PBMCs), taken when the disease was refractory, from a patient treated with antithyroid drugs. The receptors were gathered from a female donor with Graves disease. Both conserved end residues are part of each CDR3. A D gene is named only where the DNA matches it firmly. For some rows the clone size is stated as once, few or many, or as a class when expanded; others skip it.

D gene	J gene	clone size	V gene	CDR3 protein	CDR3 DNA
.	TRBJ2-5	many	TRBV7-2	CASSLSMASLWETQYF	TGTGCCAGCAGCTTATCCATGGCTAGCCTCTGGGAGACCCAGTACTTC
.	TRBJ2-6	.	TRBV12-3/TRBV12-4	CASSLDSYSGANVLTF	TGTGCCAGCAGTTTAGACAGCTACTCTGGGGCCAACGTCCTGACTTTC
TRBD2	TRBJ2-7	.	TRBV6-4	CASSDSSSQTSGGGEQYF	TGTGCCAGCAGTGACTCCTCATCTCAGACTAGCGGGGGAGGCGAGCAGTACTTC
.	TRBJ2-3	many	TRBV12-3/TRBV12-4	CASTPGAADTQYF	TGTGCCAGCACCCCGGGGGCCGCAGATACGCAGTATTTT
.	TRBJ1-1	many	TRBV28	CASSSWSGWEAFF	TGTGCCAGCAGTTCCTGGAGCGGGTGGGAAGCTTTCTTT
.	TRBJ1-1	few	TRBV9	CASSLRQVATEAFF	TGTGCCAGCAGCTTACGACAGGTTGCCACTGAAGCTTTCTTT
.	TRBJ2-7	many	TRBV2	CASRISYSYEQYF	TGTGCCAGCAGGATCAGTTACTCCTACGAGCAGTACTTC
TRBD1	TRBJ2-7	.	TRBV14	CASSQLGGTGSSYEQYF	TGTGCCAGCAGCCAATTGGGCGGGACAGGGAGCTCCTACGAGCAGTACTTC
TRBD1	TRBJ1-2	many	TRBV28	CASSKGQGNYGYTF	TGTGCCAGCAGTAAGGGACAGGGGAACTATGGCTACACCTTC
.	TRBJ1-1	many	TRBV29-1	CSVDYLQDTEAFF	TGCAGCGTTGACTACCTCCAAGACACTGAAGCTTTCTTT
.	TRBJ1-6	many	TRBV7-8	CASSLARFYNSPLHF	TGTGCCAGCAGCTTAGCGAGATTCTATAATTCACCCCTCCACTTT
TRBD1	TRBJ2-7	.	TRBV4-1	CASSQMAQGGLAYEQYF	TGCGCCAGCAGTCAAATGGCCCAAGGGGGCCTTGCCTACGAGCAGTACTTC
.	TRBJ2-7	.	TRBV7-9	CASSPRHDSYEQYF	TGTGCCAGCAGCCCCAGACATGACTCCTACGAGCAGTACTTC
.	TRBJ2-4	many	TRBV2	CASSRGLENIQYF	TGTGCCAGCAGCCGGGGACTGGAAAACATTCAGTACTTC
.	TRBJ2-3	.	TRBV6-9	CASSYEGPGIMADTQYF	TGTGCCAGCAGTTACGAGGGGCCGGGAATAATGGCAGATACGCAGTATTTT
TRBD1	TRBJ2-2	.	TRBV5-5	CASRFTGTGDTGELFF	TGTGCCAGCAGATTTACCGGGACAGGGGACACCGGGGAGCTGTTTTTT
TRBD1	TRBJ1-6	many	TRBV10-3	CAISGTGPSYNSPLHF	TGTGCCATCAGCGGGACAGGGCCCTCCTATAATTCACCCCTCCACTTT
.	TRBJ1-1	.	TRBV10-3	CAITWDRGDTEAFF	TGTGCCATCACCTGGGACCGGGGGGACACTGAAGCTTTCTTT
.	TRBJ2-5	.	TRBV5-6	CASSLAVQGWETQYF	TGTGCCAGCAGCTTGGCCGTACAGGGATGGGAGACCCAGTACTTC
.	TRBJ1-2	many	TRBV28	CASRLSGKNYGYTF	TGTGCCAGCAGACTATCAGGGAAAAACTATGGCTACACCTTC
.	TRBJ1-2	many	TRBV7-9	CASSLGDSAYGYTF	TGTGCCAGCAGCTTGGGAGACAGCGCCTATGGCTACACCTTC
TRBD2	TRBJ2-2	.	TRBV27	CASSLWVSGVTGELFF	TGTGCCAGCAGTTTATGGGTTAGCGGGGTCACCGGGGAGCTGTTTTTT
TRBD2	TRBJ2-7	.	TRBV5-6	CASSLFLAAYEQYF	TGTGCCAGCAGCTTGTTCCTAGCGGCCTACGAGCAGTACTTC
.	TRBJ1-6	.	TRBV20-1	CSAKLNFALHF	TGCAGTGCTAAGCTGAATTTCGCCCTCCACTTT
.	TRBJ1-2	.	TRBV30	CAWIVSTNYGYTF	TGTGCCTGGATCGTTTCAACTAACTATGGCTACACCTTC
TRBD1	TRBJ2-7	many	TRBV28	CASSTPGTGRYEQYF	TGTGCCAGCAGCACGCCGGGGACAGGTCGCTACGAGCAGTACTTC
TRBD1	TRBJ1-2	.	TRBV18	CASSQSASGTGDGYTF	TGTGCCAGCTCTCAATCCGCCTCCGGGACAGGGGATGGCTACACCTTC
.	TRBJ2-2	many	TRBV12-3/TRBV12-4	CASSPSATNTGELFF	TGTGCCAGCAGTCCTAGCGCCACGAACACCGGGGAGCTGTTTTTT
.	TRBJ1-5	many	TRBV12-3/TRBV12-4	CASSLGTQTGYNQPQHF	TGTGCCAGCAGTTTGGGGACCCAGACAGGTTACAATCAGCCCCAGCATTTT
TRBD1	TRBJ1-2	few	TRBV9	CASSGGQGYTF	TGTGCCAGCAGCGGGGGACAGGGCTACACCTTC
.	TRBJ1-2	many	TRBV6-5	CASSYMAGAFYGYTF	TGTGCCAGCAGTTATATGGCGGGGGCCTTCTATGGCTACACCTTC
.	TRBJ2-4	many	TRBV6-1	CASNVLAKNIQYF	TGTGCCAGCAACGTCCTAGCCAAAAACATTCAGTACTTC
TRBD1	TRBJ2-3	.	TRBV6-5	CASSFQGQADTQYF	TGTGCCAGCAGTTTCCAAGGACAGGCAGATACGCAGTATTTT
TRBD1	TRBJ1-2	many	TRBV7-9	CASSARDRGWGGYTF	TGTGCCAGCAGCGCCCGGGACAGGGGGTGGGGTGGCTACACCTTC
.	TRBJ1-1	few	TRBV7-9	CASSIQGGYTEAFF	TGTGCCAGCAGCATTCAAGGTGGCTACACTGAAGCTTTCTTT
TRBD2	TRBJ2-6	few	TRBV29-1	CSVRVAGGKGANVLTF	TGCAGCGTTCGGGTAGCGGGGGGGAAGGGGGCCAACGTCCTGACTTTC
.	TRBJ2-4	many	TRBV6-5	CASSYIAGSGKNIQYF	TGTGCCAGCAGTTACATCGCGGGTTCGGGCAAAAACATTCAGTACTTC
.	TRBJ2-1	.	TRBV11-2	CASSFPDYYNEQFF	TGTGCCAGCAGCTTTCCGGACTACTACAATGAGCAGTTCTTC
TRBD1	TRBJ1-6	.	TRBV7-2	CASSWTGGNNSPLHF	TGTGCCAGCAGCTGGACAGGGGGTAATAATTCACCCCTCCACTTT
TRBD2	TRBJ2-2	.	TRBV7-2	CASSLGGGFNTGELFF	TGTGCCAGCAGCTTAGGCGGGGGGTTCAACACCGGGGAGCTGTTTTTT
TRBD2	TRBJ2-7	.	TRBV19	CASSTRAGGRYEQYF	TGTGCCAGTAGTACCCGAGCGGGGGGCCGTTACGAGCAGTACTTC
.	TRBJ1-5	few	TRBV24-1	CATSDPGRGLDNQPQHF	TGTGCCACCAGTGACCCCGGCAGGGGCTTGGACAATCAGCCCCAGCATTTT
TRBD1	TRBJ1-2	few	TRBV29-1	CTADRVYGYTF	TGCACCGCAGACAGGGTCTATGGCTACACCTTC
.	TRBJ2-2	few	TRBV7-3	CASSSVELVGTGELFF	TGTGCCAGCAGCTCAGTGGAACTAGTGGGCACCGGGGAGCTGTTTTTT
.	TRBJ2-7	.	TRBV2	CASSQTNPLWSFSYEQYF	TGTGCCAGCAGCCAGACTAACCCCCTATGGTCCTTCTCCTACGAGCAGTACTTC
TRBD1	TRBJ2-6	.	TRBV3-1	CASSQPRGLSGANVLTF	TGTGCCAGCAGCCAACCCAGGGGGCTCTCTGGGGCCAACGTCCTGACTTTC
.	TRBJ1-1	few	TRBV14	CASSQKNRARNEAFF	TGTGCCAGCAGCCAAAAAAACCGGGCACGGAATGAAGCTTTCTTT
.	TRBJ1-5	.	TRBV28	CASSRARGWSNQPQHF	TGTGCCAGCAGTCGCGCTAGGGGCTGGAGCAATCAGCCCCAGCATTTT
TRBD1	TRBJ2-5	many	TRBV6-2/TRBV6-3	CASRNGQGATMETQYF	TGTGCCAGCAGAAACGGACAGGGGGCCACGATGGAGACCCAGTACTTC